The source of this TCR beta chain is a study of beta chain features in type 1 diabetes listed by TCRdb under 2018. The study in broad terms: Mean age, gender distribution, total cell number and subset yield were not different between patients and healthy donors. The study compared the TCRB repertoires of sorted circulating CD4+ T cell subsets in recently diagnosed type 1 diabetes patients with those in matched healthy donors. Naive and central memory subsets were obtained from all 28 donors, but regulatory and stem cell-like memory subsets were isolated from only 8 patients and 8 healthy donors. A total of 100 million to 110 million sorted cells were examined across all samples, and a strong correlation was observed between cell number per subset and RNA yield.

This clone was seen a handful of times. There is no known antigen for this receptor. Qualities for individual bases were not recorded, and no much larger clone is one base off. A single peripheral blood draw of roughly 0.11 L on average was collected from each donor into heparinised tubes. A BD FACSAria II was used to sort naive, central memory, regulatory and stem cell-like memory CD4+ T cells with a panel that included CD45RO, CCR7, CD25, CD127, CD95 and CD27. Every sorted population had a purity above 95%. Right away, PBMCs were isolated by Lymphoprep density gradient centrifugation and were stained directly, with no culture step. So that batch effects would be minimized, each experiment stained and sorted samples in pairs, pairing one healthy donor with one patient. The germline V gene sets CDR1 to SGDLS and CDR2 to YYNGEE. Measured from the cysteine to the phenylalanine, the CDR3 is 14 residues long. Kept here is only the CDR3 DNA, which spans 42 bases and is read in frame from base 1. V and J are trimmed by 3 bases and 10 bases, and the gene matches miss 6 bases of the junction.

Beyond this particular receptor, the publication reports: Naive, central memory and regulatory TCRB repertoires appeared to be more alike among patients than among healthy donors. At VDJ recombination sites, patients with type 1 diabetes made fewer insertions and deleted more nucleotides, a pattern implying thymic rearrangement abnormalities. Type 1 diabetes patients showed a moderate but significant shortening of TCRB CDR3 length in all four CD4+ subsets. PCR might favor shorter templates, but patient and control samples were amplified and corrected together, so any skew would affect both groups equally. Because small numbers of individuals were included in the HLA sub-analyses, any influence of HLA type on TCRB rearrangement was left unresolved. Because cDNA was sequenced instead of genomic DNA, highly expressing activated cells could be over-represented, though the groups showed no difference in activation or CD3 levels.

The High Capacity cDNA Reverse Transcription Kit was used to reverse transcribe all of the isolated RNA, meaning that expressed TCRB transcripts were what got sequenced. Stem cell-like memory T cell samples underwent survey-depth immunoSEQ sequencing, averaging approximately 920,000 total reads per sample. Sorted cells were lysed in RLT buffer and RNA was extracted with DNase-treated RNeasy Micro or Mini kits, depending on cell number. Each cell subset was processed separately to prevent cross-contamination, with patient and healthy donor samples processed together. The immunoSEQ multiplex PCR was used to amplify TCRB sequences from cDNA, generating 87-bp fragments that spanned the CDR3 region. Sequencing of the amplicons was performed on the Illumina HiSeq platform. Regarding the original processing steps: Synthetic template baselines were used to correct PCR bias computationally, reads within Hamming distance 2 were collapsed together, and singletons that could not be merged were discarded. Reads were aligned against IMGT to assign V, D and J genes, CDR3 length and insertions or deletions at six rearrangement sites. Clonotype counts were normalized to sorted cell number within each subset before computing true diversity and Gini coefficients with the tcR R package. The overlap coefficient, calculated on TCRB nucleotide sequences, was used to measure repertoire sharing. TCRdb limited this immuneACCESS table to in-frame rearrangements with V and J called. A share of clones is missing; checked studies link under half to unresolved V genes, and the rest is unexplained. V, J and clone size are taken as reported in that table, and D and trimming were inferred from the DNA itself. In all, the sample holds some 22,000 clones, and about 57% of those were seen once. Of the sample, 0.3% to 0.4% is held by the ten largest clones.

Sequencing was done on a sample of stem cell memory CD4+ T cells from blood. The cell subset or site label, read with the paper, signifies: stem cell-like memory CD4+ T cells. The V and J segments used are TRBV9 and TRBJ1-4; a stretch of 10 junction bases matches TRBD1. The source of this sequence is a young man with type 1 diabetes. The CDR3 reads CASSDGTGVGKLFF. The bases read TGTGCCAGCAGCGACGGGACAGGGGTTGGAAAACTGTTTTTT.